Below are 14 T cell receptor beta chains sequenced from a single sample in a study of shared clonotypes between healthy human individuals. Here immunoSEQ multiplex PCR was the method, and the copy in TCRdb shows in-frame clones only, minus some. The sample yields 2 million to 3 million clones, approximately 93% seen once. The material sequenced was naive CD4+ T cells from PBMCs. Subset specified: CD45RA+ positively selected. These receptors came from a man aged 18 to 30 in good health. Some clones in this sample may be carry-over from other donors' samples.

This chain joins TRBV5-4 and TRBJ2-1, with TRBD2 identical over 14 bases. The CDR3 has 16 amino acids. V shed 4 bases, J shed 10 bases, and the junction held 10 bases outside the gene matches. In germline, CDR1 is SGHNT, CDR2 YYREEE (reference sequence). This chain's CDR3 is CASSLGLAGVRHEQFF. The CDR3 DNA reads TGTGCCAGCAGCCTGGGACTAGCGGGAGTAAGGCACGAGCAGTTCTTC.

This clone was observed once. V is TRBV12-5 and J is TRBJ2-2; D tentatively reads TRBD1 or TRBD2 (5 bases each). Between the trimmed V and J ends, which lost 7 bases and 5 bases, there was a span of 20 bases. Germline CDR1 and CDR2: LGHNT and FRNRAP. CDR3 length: 16 residues. CDR3 sequence reads: CASARSGTARTGELFF. The DNA of the CDR3 is TGTGCTAGTGCCCGATCCGGGACCGCTCGGACCGGGGAGCTGTTTTTT.

The chain links TRBV5-4 to TRBJ2-5, with TRBD2 identical over 8 bases. CDR1 is SGHNT and CDR2 is YYREEE in the germline V gene (reference sequence). Losses at the gene ends were 4 bases for V and 2 bases for J; bases not matched to a gene: 7. This CDR3 has 15 amino acids. The CDR3 region has the DNA TGTGCCAGCAGCGTTAGGGTAGCGGGGCAAGAGACCCAGTACTTC. This codes for CASSVRVAGQETQYF. The variable domain in full, with the rest retrieved from reference TRBV5-4 and TRBJ2-5, is ETGVTQSPTHLIKTRGQQVTLRCSSQSGHNTVSWYQQALGQGPQFIFQYYREEENGRGNFPPRFSGLQFPNYSSELNVNALELDDSALYLCASSVRVAGQETQYFGPGTRLLVL.

V usage is TRBV2 and J usage is TRBJ2-3; the D call may be TRBD1 or TRBD2 (6 bases each). Trimming cost V 5 bases and J 3 bases, with 15 bases left between them. Germline CDR1 is SNHLY and CDR2 is FYNNEI. The CDR3 loop spans 15 amino acids. The CDR3 spells CASSLNTGRTDTQYF. Here the CDR3 DNA reads TGTGCCAGCAGTCTTAATACAGGGAGGACAGATACGCAGTATTTT.

CDR3 sequence reads: CASSLWRTESYNEQFF. The CDR3 region has the DNA TGTGCCAGCAGCTTATGGCGGACCGAATCCTACAATGAGCAGTTCTTC. The chain is built from TRBV7-2 and TRBJ2-1; unclear D gene. Germline V gene lookup returns CDR1 SGHTA and CDR2 FQGNSA. This CDR3 spans 16 amino acids. Trimming left V 2 bases short and J 1 base short, with 12 bases between. Full variable domain (remainder filled in from reference TRBV7-2 and TRBJ2-1): GAGVSQSPSNKVTEKGKDVELRCDPISGHTALYWYRQSLGQGLEFLIYFQGNSAPDKSGLPSDRFSAERTGGSVSTLTIQRTQQEDSAVYLCASSLWRTESYNEQFFGPGTRLTVL.

The V gene is TRBV5-4, the J gene TRBJ2-2; D is uncertain. Germline values: CDR1 SGHNT, CDR2 YYREEE (reference sequence). V lost 1 base and J 1 base, leaving 14 bases between the germline ends. This CDR3 region has 17 residues. The CDR3 region has the DNA TGTGCCAGCAGCTTGACCATTGAGTCTGGGAACACCGGGGAGCTGTTTTTT. Protein sequence: CASSLTIESGNTGELFF. The complete variable domain, with remaining parts taken from reference TRBV5-4 and TRBJ2-2, reads ETGVTQSPTHLIKTRGQQVTLRCSSQSGHNTVSWYQQALGQGPQFIFQYYREEENGRGNFPPRFSGLQFPNYSSELNVNALELDDSALYLCASSLTIESGNTGELFFGEGSRLTVL.

The chain is built from TRBV21-1 and TRBJ2-4; the table assigns TRBD1, which was not confirmed against the DNA. TRBV21-1 is a listed pseudogene. The CDR3 spans 22 residues. CDR3 in amino acids: CASRTGTGEHSLSVLAKNIQYF. CDR3 bases: TGTGCCAGCAGGACCGGGACAGGGGAACACTCACTCAGCGTACTAGCCAAAAACATTCAGTACTTC.

V gene TRBV28 combines with J gene TRBJ1-2; possible D gene TRBD1, 5 bases. V lost 9 bases and J 4 bases, leaving 18 bases between the germline ends. This CDR3 is built from 14 residues. The germline gives CDR1 MDHEN, CDR2 SYDVKM. The CDR3, as DNA: TGTGCCAGTACAACCGGGACCGAGGGCTATGGCTACACCTTC. This encodes CASTTGTEGYGYTF.

The CDR3 loop reads CASSRLAGGPSETQYF. Here the CDR3 DNA reads TGCGCCAGCAGCCGGTTAGCGGGAGGGCCTAGTGAGACCCAGTACTTC. V gene TRBV4-3 combines with J gene TRBJ2-5; 11 nucleotides align to TRBD2. This CDR3 contains 16 residues. Looked up from germline, CDR1 is LGHNA and CDR2 is YSLEER. After removal of 4 bases from V and 5 bases from J, the junction contained 9 bases not matched to a gene.

The V and J genes are TRBV25-1 and TRBJ2-2; D gene unclear. With 6 bases removed from V and 1 base from J, the gap between germline ends came to 6 bases. The CDR3 contains 13 residues. Germline V gene data show CDR1 as MGHDK and CDR2 as SYGVNS. CDR3 bases: TGTGCCAGCAGAGCAATGAACACCGGGGAGCTGTTTTTT. Translated: CASRAMNTGELFF.

The J gene is TRBJ2-2, the V gene TRBV7-2; 10 nucleotides align to TRBD2. J was trimmed by 7 bases and V by 1 base; bases with no gene match: 3. In germline, CDR1 is SGHTA, CDR2 FQGNSA. The CDR3 has 15 residues. The CDR3 loop reads CASSLGTSGNGELFF. The DNA of the CDR3 is TGTGCCAGCAGCTTAGGCACTAGCGGGAACGGGGAGCTGTTTTTT.

Comment on this clone: Different DNA sequences within this sample yield the same CDR3. This chain connects TRBV9 to TRBJ2-7, with D perhaps being TRBD1 or TRBD2 (6 bases each). V lost 5 bases and J lost 0, with 12 bases in between. Germline V CDR1 and CDR2: SGDLS, YYNGEE. This CDR3 is 14 amino acids long. In nucleotides, the CDR3 is TGTGCCAGCAGTGAGGGGGGTGCCTCCTACGAGCAGTACTTC. Amino acid sequence: CASSEGGASYEQYF.

The chain links TRBV10-3 to TRBJ2-1; a weak D match, TRBD2 (6 bases). CDR1 ENHRY and CDR2 SYGVKD come from the germline V gene. There are 15 residues in the CDR3. The V end was cut by 0 bases, the J end by 15 bases, with 21 bases between. In nucleotides, the CDR3 is TGTGCCATCAGTGAGTCCGTGGCCCTAGCGACGGGTCCGTTCTTC. Its protein is CAISESVALATGPFF.

The chain links TRBV9 to TRBJ2-2; 8 bases map to TRBD2. Trimming took 4 bases from V and 4 from J; bases not matched to a gene: 3. The CDR3 covers 14 residues. Germline lookup yields CDR1 SGDLS and CDR2 YYNGEE. CDR3 in amino acids: CASSISGTTGELFF. CDR3 nucleotides: TGTGCCAGCAGCATTAGCGGGACCACCGGGGAGCTGTTTTTT.